This TCR beta chain was captured by sequencing in a study of monozygotic twins with inflammatory bowel disease. About this clonotype itself: The antigen is undetermined.

Total RNA, at 3500 ng, went into every TCR library. There were eight separate reactions per sample in which cDNA was made. TCRdb reprocessed the 5' RACE reads and keeps a single row for each CDR3 protein, giving no DNA. The sample's table shows around 40,000 distinct CDR3 sequences. General study points: The inverse Simpson measure of TCRbeta diversity was lower in IBD patients than in healthy co-twins. Healthy twins showed more clonotype sharing with others than IBD patients, especially patients with disease activity.

CDR3 size: 17 residues. This chain joins TRBV12-3 or TRBV12-4 and TRBJ1-1; checking the TCRdb D call of TRBD1 is not possible without DNA. Sequencing was carried out using blood. This clonotype was obtained from a human donor with ulcerative colitis or Crohn's disease, or a healthy co-twin of an affected twin (not recorded which). The CDR3: CASSPTGQGAGNTEAFF.